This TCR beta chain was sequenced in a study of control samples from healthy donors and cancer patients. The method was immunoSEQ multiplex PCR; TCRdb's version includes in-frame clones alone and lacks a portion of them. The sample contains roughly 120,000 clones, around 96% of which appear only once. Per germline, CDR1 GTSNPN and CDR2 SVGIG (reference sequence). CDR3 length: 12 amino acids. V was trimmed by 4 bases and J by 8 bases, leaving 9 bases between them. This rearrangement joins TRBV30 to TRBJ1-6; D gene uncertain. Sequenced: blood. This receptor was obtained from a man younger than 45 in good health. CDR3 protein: CAWNLEDSPLHF. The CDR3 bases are TGTGCCTGGAACCTAGAGGATTCACCCCTCCACTTT. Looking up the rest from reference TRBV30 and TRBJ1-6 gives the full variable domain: SQTIHQWPATLVQPVGSPLSLECTVEGTSNPNLYWYRQAAGRGLQLLFYSVGIGQISSEVPQNLSASRPQDRQFILSSKKLLLSDSGFYLCAWNLEDSPLHFGNGTRLTVT.